The present TCR beta chain was sequenced within a study of CD8 T cells in Susac syndrome. For this clonotype: Antigen specificity is unknown.

FACS was used to enrich TEMRA cells, whereas the CD8+ and CD4+ T cells were obtained by negative isolation. The junction had 8 bases not matched to a gene; V was cut back by 5 bases and J by 8 bases. Germline V gene data show CDR1 as DFQATT and CDR2 as SNEGSKA (reference sequence). The length of the CDR3 is 13 residues. Notes on the study in general: It was acknowledged in the study that the number of individuals who were included in its TCR sequencing and HLA analysis was relatively small.

An input of roughly 0.5 to 1 ug of RNA was subjected to reverse transcription using random hexamers. With immunoSEQ multiplex PCR, TCR beta CDR3 was amplified across 54 Vbeta and 13 Jbeta. TCRdb re-analysed the immunoSEQ multiplex PCR reads in MiXCR, keeping a single row per CDR3 protein. The sample has about 100,000 distinct CDR3 sequences, 80% to 95% seen once. Sample: CD8+ T cells from PBMCs. The receptor comes from a human donor in good health. The rearrangement uses TRBV20-1 and TRBJ1-5, with 8 bases fitting TRBD1. The CDR3 protein is CSASTGAGEPQHF. For the CDR3, the DNA is TGCAGTGCTTCGACAGGGGCGGGGGAGCCCCAGCATTTT.